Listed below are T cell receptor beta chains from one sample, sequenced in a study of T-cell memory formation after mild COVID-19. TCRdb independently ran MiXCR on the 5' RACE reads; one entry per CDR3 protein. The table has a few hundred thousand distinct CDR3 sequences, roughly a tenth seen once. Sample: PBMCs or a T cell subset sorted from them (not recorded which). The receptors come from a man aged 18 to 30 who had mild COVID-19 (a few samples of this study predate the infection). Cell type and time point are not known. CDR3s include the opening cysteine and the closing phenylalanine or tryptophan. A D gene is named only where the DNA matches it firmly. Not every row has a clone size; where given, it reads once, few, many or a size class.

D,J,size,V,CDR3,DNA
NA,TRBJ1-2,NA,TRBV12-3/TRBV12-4,CASGYGYTF,TGTGCCAGCGGCTATGGCTACACCTTC
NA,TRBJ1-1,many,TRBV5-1,CASSSQQGSGVEAFF,TGCGCCAGCAGCTCTCAACAGGGTTCGGGTGTTGAAGCTTTCTTT
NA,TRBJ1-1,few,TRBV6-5,CASINTGGTEAFF,TGTGCCAGCATCAACACGGGGGGCACTGAAGCTTTCTTT
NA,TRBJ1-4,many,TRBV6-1,CASSELRNEKLFF,TGTGCCAGCAGTGAACTCCGGAATGAAAAACTGTTTTTT
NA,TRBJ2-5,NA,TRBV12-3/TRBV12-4,CASSPDRIQETQYF,TGTGCCAGCAGTCCCGACAGGATCCAAGAGACCCAGTACTTC
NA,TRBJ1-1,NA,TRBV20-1,CSARDRARGNTEAFF,TGCAGTGCTAGAGATCGGGCCAGGGGGAACACTGAAGCTTTCTTT
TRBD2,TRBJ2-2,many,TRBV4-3,CASSRVTSGDDTGELFF,TGCGCCAGCAGCCGCGTTACTAGCGGGGACGACACCGGGGAGCTGTTTTTT
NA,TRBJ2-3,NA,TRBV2,CASSRDSSTDTQYF,TGTGCCAGCAGCAGGGACTCCTCCACAGATACGCAGTATTTT
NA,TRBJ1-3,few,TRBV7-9,CASRTDSSGNTIYF,TGTGCCTCCCGGACGGATAGTTCTGGAAACACCATATATTTT
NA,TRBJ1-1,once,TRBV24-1,CATSFGREALF,TGTGCCACCAGTTTTGGTCGAGAAGCTTTATTT
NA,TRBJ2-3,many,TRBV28,CASSPSGDTQYF,TGTGCCAGCAGTCCTTCGGGAGATACGCAGTATTTT
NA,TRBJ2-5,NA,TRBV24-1,CATRTAYQETQYF,TGTGCCACCCGGACAGCCTACCAAGAGACCCAGTACTTC
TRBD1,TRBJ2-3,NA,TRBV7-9,CASSLPGQGTDTQYF,TGTGCCAGCAGCTTGCCGGGACAGGGCACAGATACGCAGTATTTT
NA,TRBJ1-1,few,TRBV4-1,CASSQDARGNTEAFF,TGCGCCAGCAGCCAAGATGCCAGAGGGAACACTGAAGCTTTCTTT
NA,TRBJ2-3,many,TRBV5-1,CASSLGGGSTDTQYF,TGCGCCAGCAGCTTGGGTGGAGGATCGACAGATACGCAGTATTTT
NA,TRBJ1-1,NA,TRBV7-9,CASSVRDGSTEAFF,TGTGCCAGCAGCGTACGGGACGGTTCGACTGAAGCTTTCTTT
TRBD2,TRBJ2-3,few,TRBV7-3,CASSLTSGGVGTDTQYF,TGTGCCAGCAGCTTAACTAGCGGGGGGGTAGGCACAGATACGCAGTATTTT
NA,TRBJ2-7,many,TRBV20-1,CSATLGRDVEQYF,TGCAGTGCCACGTTGGGCAGGGATGTTGAGCAGTACTTC
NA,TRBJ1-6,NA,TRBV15,CDTSRERDGNSPLHF,TGTGACACCAGCAGAGAACGGGACGGTAATTCACCCCTCCACTTT